These 23 T cell receptor beta chains share one sample of origin, sequenced in a study of cytotoxic CD8 clonotypes in ibrutinib-treated CLL. Data came from immunoSEQ multiplex PCR; TCRdb stores just in-frame clones and leaves some out. Of some 98,000 clones listed, 70% to 85% were seen once; the top ten hold around 30%. The sample here was PBMCs, taken after 12 months of ibrutinib treatment. Receptors originate from a human donor with chronic lymphocytic leukemia.

The chain joins TRBV7-7 to TRBJ2-5; D is unclear. Trimming removed 1 base from V and 5 bases from J, with 14 bases in between. Germline CDR1 and CDR2: SSHAT and FNYEAQ (reference sequence). CDR3 length equals 15 residues. CDR3 nucleotide sequence: TGTGCCAGCAGCTTAGGTGTTAGTGGGAAGGAGACCCAGTACTTC. The encoded protein is CASSLGVSGKETQYF. The full variable domain, completed using reference TRBV7-7 and TRBJ2-5, is GAGVSQSPRYKVTKRGQDVTLRCDPISSHATLYWYQQALGQGPEFLTYFNYEAQPDKSGLPSDRFSAERPEGSISTLTIQRTEQRDSAMYRCASSLGVSGKETQYFGPGTRLLVL.

The rearrangement joins TRBV25-1 to TRBJ2-1, with TRBD1 identical over 7 bases. The CDR3 runs 14 residues. From germline, CDR1 is MGHDK and CDR2 SYGVNS. V lost 11 bases to trimming and J lost 6 bases; unmatched junction nucleotides: 13. The CDR3 loop reads CASGTDRASNEQFF. Written as DNA, the CDR3 is TGTGCCTCTGGAACTGACAGGGCTTCCAATGAGCAGTTCTTC.

This chain uses TRBV5-1 with TRBJ2-2, with 11 nucleotides matching TRBD1. The CDR3 contains 15 residues. CDR1 is SGHRS, CDR2 YFSETQ, per germline. V dropped 4 bases and J dropped 6; count of bases not matched to a gene: 5. The CDR3 loop is CASSPMGQGAGELFF. The CDR3 DNA reads as TGCGCCAGCAGCCCGATGGGACAGGGGGCCGGGGAGCTGTTTTTT.

The rearrangement uses TRBV6-6 and TRBJ1-2; D might be TRBD1 (5 bases). Germline CDR1 reads MNHNY; CDR2 reads SVGAGI (reference sequence). Trimming stripped 4 bases from V and 4 bases from J, with 10 bases between. The CDR3 consists of 13 residues. The CDR3 protein is CASSSGQTYGYTF. As DNA, the CDR3 is TGTGCCAGCAGTTCGGGGCAGACCTATGGCTACACCTTC.

The rearrangement links TRBV6-6 to TRBJ2-2, with a possible D match to TRBD1 (5 bases). Trimming took 10 bases from V and 0 from J, leaving 9 bases between them. Germline lookup yields CDR1 MNHNY and CDR2 SVGAGI (reference sequence). The CDR3 contains 13 residues. For the CDR3, the DNA is TGTGCCACAGGGCGTCCGAACACCGGGGAGCTGTTTTTT. Translating it yields CATGRPNTGELFF.

This clone showed up just a few times. The rearrangement uses TRBV7-8 and TRBJ1-1, with D possibly being TRBD1 (6 bases). The V end lost 1 base, the J end lost 8 bases, and 11 bases lay between the germline ends. Looked up from germline, CDR1 is SGHVS and CDR2 is FQNEAQ. The length of the CDR3 is 13 residues. The CDR3 bases are TGTGCCAGCAGCTTAGTGCAGGGGCAAGAAGCTTTCTTT. Protein product: CASSLVQGQEAFF.

V is TRBV20-1 and J is TRBJ1-1; no firm D call. The germline V gene has CDR1 DFQATT and CDR2 SNEGSKA (reference sequence). The length of the CDR3 is 11 residues. V lost 6 bases and J lost 1, with 6 bases in between. This chain's CDR3 is CSALKNTEAFF. CDR3 nucleotide sequence: TGCAGTGCCCTCAAGAACACTGAAGCTTTCTTT.

The rearrangement uses TRBV28 and TRBJ2-7; 7 positions agree with TRBD2. Germline V gene sequence: CDR1 MDHEN, CDR2 SYDVKM. Trimming removed 6 bases from V and 5 bases from J; junction bases left unmatched: 7. The CDR3 is 13 amino acids. CDR3 residues: CASRRAGRDEQYF. The DNA for the CDR3 is TGTGCCAGCAGACGAGCGGGGAGGGACGAGCAGTACTTC.

This chain joins TRBV5-5 and TRBJ1-1, with no clear D. V was pared by 4 bases and J by 4 bases, with 11 bases between. Germline V gene lookup returns CDR1 SGHKS and CDR2 YYEKEE (reference sequence). The CDR3 contains 13 residues. CDR3 loop: CASSLQDFTEAFF. CDR3 nucleotides: TGTGCCAGCAGCCTGCAGGATTTCACTGAAGCTTTCTTT.

For the CDR3, the DNA is TGCAGCGCCGCGGGCGGTGGGGCCAACGTCCTGACTTTC. As protein: CSAAGGGANVLTF. The V gene is TRBV29-1, the J gene TRBJ2-6; D perhaps matches TRBD2 (5 bases). The ends were cut back, 7 bases at V and 3 bases at J, with 10 bases in the middle. Per germline, CDR1 SQVTM and CDR2 ANQGSEA. CDR3 length equals 13 residues. Filled out from reference TRBV29-1 and TRBJ2-6, the complete variable domain reads SAVISQKPSRDICQRGTSLTIQCQVDSQVTMMFWYRQQPGQSLTLIATANQGSEATYESGFVIDKFPISRPNLTFSTLTVSNMSPEDSSIYLCSAAGGGANVLTFGAGSRLTVL.

The chain combines TRBV11-3 with TRBJ1-1, with D perhaps TRBD1 (5 bases). Trimming pared 1 base from V and 3 bases from J, leaving 18 bases between. This CDR3 has 17 residues. Germline CDR1 reads SGHNT; CDR2 reads YENEEA. In DNA form, the CDR3 reads TGTGCCAGCAGCTTAGGAGCAGGTATTAGGGGTGACACTGAAGCTTTCTTT. As protein: CASSLGAGIRGDTEAFF.

This clone turned up a few times. J is TRBJ2-1 and V is TRBV6-6; D is undetermined. V was shortened by 6 bases and J by 8 bases, with 11 bases between the two germline ends. Germline V gene data show CDR1 as MNHNY and CDR2 as SVGAGI (reference sequence). CDR3 length: 12 amino acids. CDR3 nucleotides: TGTGCCAGCAGACTTCTCCGGGATGAGCAGTTCTTC. It translates to CASRLLRDEQFF.

The genes are TRBV18 and TRBJ2-3, with a weak D call TRBD1 (5 bases). V lost 4 bases and J lost 2, with 13 bases in between. The CDR3 is 15 residues long. The V gene's germline CDR1 is KGHSH and CDR2 LQKENI. The CDR3 sequence is CASSQGNRNTDTQYF. CDR3 sequence (DNA): TGTGCCAGCTCACAGGGGAACCGAAACACAGATACGCAGTATTTT.

The rearrangement joins TRBV5-5 to TRBJ2-7; the D gene is possibly TRBD1 (6 bases). The CDR3 contains 14 residues. Per the germline V gene, CDR1 is SGHKS and CDR2 is YYEKEE (reference sequence). V was trimmed by 3 bases and J by 6 bases, leaving 16 bases between them. Here the CDR3 reads CASSSDSRLGEQYF. Here the CDR3 DNA reads TGTGCCAGCAGCTCGGACAGCAGGCTTGGCGAGCAGTACTTC.

The rearrangement uses TRBV18 and TRBJ2-4; the match to TRBD1 covers 7 bases. V was clipped by 0 bases and J by 4 bases; unmatched bases: 0. Germline values: CDR1 KGHSH, CDR2 LQKENI. CDR3 length: 14 amino acids. CDR3 nucleotides: TGTGCCAGCTCACCACCGGGACAGAAAAACATTCAGTACTTC. Encoded protein: CASSPPGQKNIQYF.

This sequence joins TRBV5-1 and TRBJ2-7; perhaps D is TRBD1 or TRBD2 (5 bases each). The V end was cut by 2 bases, the J end by 2 bases, with 14 bases between. The CDR3 loop spans 15 amino acids. The germline CDR1 and CDR2 sequences are SGHRS and YFSETQ. The CDR3, as DNA: TGCGCCAGCAGCTTCGAGAGGGGTCCAACCTACGAGCAGTACTTC. This codes for CASSFERGPTYEQYF.

The chain is built from TRBV6-1 and TRBJ1-3; 11 positions match TRBD1. The germline CDR1 and CDR2 sequences are MNHNS and SASEGT. V lost 4 bases to trimming and J lost 4 bases; unmatched junction nucleotides: 3. The CDR3 consists of 15 residues. The CDR3 DNA is TGTGCCAGCAGTGCCGGACAGGGGGCCGGAAACACCATATATTTT. The encoded protein is CASSAGQGAGNTIYF.

The V and J genes are TRBV7-3 and TRBJ2-1; 11 bases map to TRBD1. V trimming: 5 bases; J trimming: 3 bases; junction bases outside the gene matches: 3. This CDR3 spans 15 amino acids. In germline, CDR1 is SGHTA, CDR2 FQGTGA. This chain's CDR3 is CASSPGTGGYNEQFF. CDR3 sequence (DNA): TGTGCCAGCAGCCCCGGGACAGGGGGCTACAATGAGCAGTTCTTC.

This clone was counted a few times. The V call is TRBV18, the J call TRBJ2-3; no clear D. The CDR3 covers 14 residues. Trimming cost V 1 base and J 0 bases, with 5 bases left between them. The V gene's germline CDR1 is KGHSH and CDR2 LQKENI. The CDR3 loop reads CASSPRASTDTQYF. CDR3 DNA: TGTGCCAGCTCACCACGTGCTAGCACAGATACGCAGTATTTT.

The rearrangement links TRBV7-9 to TRBJ2-2; maybe TRBD1 (6 bases). The germline CDR1 and CDR2 sequences are SEHNR and FQNEAQ (reference sequence). V lost 4 bases and J 4 bases, leaving 13 bases between the germline ends. The CDR3 loop spans 15 amino acids. This CDR3 is CASSSTGMSTGELFF. The DNA for the CDR3 is TGTGCCAGCAGCTCTACAGGGATGAGCACCGGGGAGCTGTTTTTT.

CDR3 sequence: CAAGGTTNEKLFF. The CDR3 DNA reads as TGTGCCGCGGGGGGAACAACTAATGAAAAACTGTTTTTT. The V gene is TRBV6-1, the J gene TRBJ1-4; a weak D match, TRBD1 (5 bases). CDR1 and CDR2 from the germline V gene are MNHNS and SASEGT. This CDR3 has 13 amino acids. With 11 bases removed from V and 0 bases from J, the gap between germline ends came to 10 bases.

The rearrangement links TRBV4-3 to TRBJ2-4; TRBD1 matches at 11 bases. Unmatched junction bases numbered 4, after V lost 0 bases and J lost 6 bases. This CDR3 has 16 amino acids. Germline V gives CDR1 LGHNA, CDR2 YSLEER. CDR3 in DNA: TGCGCCAGCAGCCAAGAGCCGGGACAGGGGGTAAACATTCAGTACTTC. Its protein is CASSQEPGQGVNIQYF.

This chain links TRBV1 with TRBJ2-1. TRBV1 is noted as a pseudogene. There are 17 residues in the CDR3. CDR3 region: CTSSRGRDLSSYNEQFF. As DNA, the CDR3 is TGCACCAGCAGCAGAGGCAGGGACCTAAGCTCCTACAATGAGCAGTTCTTC.